The 8 T cell receptor beta chains given below trace back to one sample, sequenced in a study of regulatory T cells in long-lasting Graves disease (dated by TCRdb to the early 2020s). Taken with the paper, the label for time point translates to: newly diagnosed GD, antithyroid drugs for less than 3 months. For both TCR sequencing and RNA sequencing, RNA was extracted from PBMCs in TRIzol. The library was prepared using multiplex PCR. Sequencing took place on an Illumina HiSeq 4000. CDR3 regions were amplified by Arm-PCR with iRepertoire HTBI primers to construct TCR beta libraries. TCRdb itself trimmed the public reads at Q25 with fastp, ran MiXCR and retained productive beta chains. Rows are combined by CDR3 protein, so each entry shows the most common genes and DNA. The sample data list 450,000 to 500,000 distinct CDR3 sequences, and under 20% of these were observed just once. Of the sample, over 9% is held by the ten largest clones.

The same data also contributed to another study, on T cells in Graves' hyperthyroidism and ophthalmopathy.

Sequenced here: peripheral blood mononuclear cells (PBMCs), sampled at new diagnosis, from a patient treated with antithyroid drugs. The source of these receptors is a man aged 35 to 55 with Graves disease. Donor details come from another sample of the same person, matched by shared clones.

Only a few counts were recorded for this clonotype. The V gene is TRBV30, the J gene TRBJ2-1; D is uncertain. Trimming removed 0 bases from V and 6 bases from J, with 6 bases in between. Looked up from germline, CDR1 is GTSNPN and CDR2 is SVGIG (reference sequence). The CDR3 covers 12 residues. The CDR3 DNA reads TGTGCCTGGAGTGTAATGGCCAATGAGCAGTTCTTC. Protein product: CAWSVMANEQFF.

The V call is TRBV14, the J call TRBJ2-2; 11 nucleotides match TRBD2. CDR3 length equals 15 residues. Germline trimming cut 4 bases from V and 5 bases from J; bases unmatched to any gene: 3. CDR1 and CDR2 from the germline V gene are SGHDN and FVKESK. The CDR3 DNA reads as TGTGCCAGCAGCCCACTAGCGGGAGAGACCGGGGAGCTGTTTTTT. Protein sequence: CASSPLAGETGELFF.

This clonotype was detected only a few times. The chain couples TRBV3-1 to TRBJ2-1; 7 bases agree with TRBD2. The CDR3 length is 15 residues. Germline V gives CDR1 LGHDT, CDR2 YNNKEL (reference sequence). Trimming at V came to 3 bases and at J to 2 bases, leaving 4 bases not matched to a gene. CDR3 amino acids: CASSQRAGPYNEQFF. CDR3 in DNA: TGTGCCAGCAGCCAGAGAGCGGGGCCCTACAATGAGCAGTTCTTC.

This clonotype was observed a handful of times. In DNA form, the CDR3 reads TGTGCCAGCAGCTTAGTTGGGGCTAGCGGGAGACTCTACAATGAGCAGTTCTTC. Translated: CASSLVGASGRLYNEQFF. The chain uses TRBV7-2 and TRBJ2-1, with 10 bases that match TRBD2. V shed 1 base and J 3 bases; nucleotides not matched to a gene: 9. The length of the CDR3 is 18 residues. Germline V gene sequence: CDR1 SGHTA, CDR2 FQGNSA.

The V and J genes are TRBV10-3 and TRBJ2-1; the D is unclear. V was pared by 4 bases and J by 8 bases, with 9 bases between. The CDR3 spans 12 residues. In germline, CDR1 is ENHRY, CDR2 SYGVKD. The CDR3 sequence: CAISVGIDEQFF. CDR3 nucleotides: TGTGCCATCAGTGTTGGAATAGATGAGCAGTTCTTC.

This chain links TRBV18 with TRBJ2-2, with TRBD2 identical over 8 bases. V was clipped by 8 bases and J by 4 bases; unmatched bases: 12. CDR3 length: 16 amino acids. CDR1 and CDR2 from the germline V gene are KGHSH and LQKENI. CDR3 nucleotide sequence: TGTGCCAGCCCACAACAACCGGGAGGGGCCACCGGGGAGCTGTTTTTT. Its translation: CASPQQPGGATGELFF.

Ten or more counts support this clonotype. This chain connects TRBV5-1 to TRBJ1-6; D remains unclear. Germline-derived CDR1 and CDR2 are SGHRS and YFSETQ. With 5 bases removed from V and 8 bases from J, the gap between germline ends came to 11 bases. CDR3 length: 13 residues. This CDR3 reads CASSSLKDSPLHF. The CDR3 DNA sequence: TGCGCCAGCAGTTCCCTCAAAGATTCACCCCTCCACTTT. Supplemented by reference TRBV5-1 and TRBJ1-6, the full variable domain reads KAGVTQTPRYLIKTRGQQVTLSCSPISGHRSVSWYQQTPGQGLQFLFEYFSETQRNKGNFPGRFSGRQFSNSRSEMNVSTLELGDSALYLCASSSLKDSPLHFGNGTRLTVT.

V usage is TRBV6-1 and J usage is TRBJ2-1; 9 bases fit TRBD1. The CDR3 has 14 amino acids. V dropped 9 bases and J dropped 3; count of bases not matched to a gene: 6. Germline values: CDR1 MNHNS, CDR2 SASEGT. The CDR3 protein is CASTPGQGYNEQFF. The CDR3 nucleotides are TGTGCCAGTACCCCGGGACAGGGCTACAATGAGCAGTTCTTC.